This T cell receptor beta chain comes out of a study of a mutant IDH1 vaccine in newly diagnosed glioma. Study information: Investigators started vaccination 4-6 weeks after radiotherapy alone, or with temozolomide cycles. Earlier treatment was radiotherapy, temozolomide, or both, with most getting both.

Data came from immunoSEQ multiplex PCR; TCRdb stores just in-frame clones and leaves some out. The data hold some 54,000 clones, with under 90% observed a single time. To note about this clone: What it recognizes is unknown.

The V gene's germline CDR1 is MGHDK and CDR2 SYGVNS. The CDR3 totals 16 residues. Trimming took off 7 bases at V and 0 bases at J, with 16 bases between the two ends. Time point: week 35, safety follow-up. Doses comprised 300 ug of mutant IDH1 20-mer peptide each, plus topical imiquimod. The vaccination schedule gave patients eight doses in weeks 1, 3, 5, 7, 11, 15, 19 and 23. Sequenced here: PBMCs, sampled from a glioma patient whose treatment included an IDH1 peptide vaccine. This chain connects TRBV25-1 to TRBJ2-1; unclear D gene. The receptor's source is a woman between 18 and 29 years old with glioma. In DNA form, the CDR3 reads TGTGCCAGCACCGACGGGCTACGGAGCTCCTACAATGAGCAGTTCTTC. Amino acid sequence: CASTDGLRSSYNEQFF.